The 16 T cell receptor beta chains listed next were all sequenced from one sample in a study of CD8+ T cells in alopecia areata. Treatment of the sample: oral pan-JAK inhibitor, 5-10 mg twice daily. TCR sequencing used cDNA made by reverse transcription of extracted RNA. Assay used: immunoSEQ multiplex PCR; TCRdb lists only in-frame clones, some missing. The table has 180,000 or so clones, about 62% seen once. The sample in question was CD4+ T cells sorted from blood, obtained at week 24, from a patient treated with tofacitinib. These receptors all stem from a human donor with alopecia areata.

The chain joins TRBV29-1 to TRBJ2-7; D may be TRBD1 (6 bases). CDR3 length: 11 amino acids. In germline, CDR1 is SQVTM, CDR2 ANQGSEA. V lost 6 bases and J 7 bases, leaving 13 bases between the germline ends. CDR3 DNA: TGCAGCGTGAGCTCAGGGGAAGAGCAGTACTTC. Translated: CSVSSGEEQYF.

This rearrangement joins TRBV6-9 to TRBJ2-2, with 7 bases identical to TRBD2. Germline CDR1 MNHGY, CDR2 SVAAGI. CDR3 length: 13 amino acids. V trimming: 3 bases; J trimming: 6 bases; junction bases outside the gene matches: 1. The CDR3 region has the DNA TGTGCCAGCAGTTACGCGGGGGCCGGGGAGCTGTTTTTT. Translating gives CASSYAGAGELFF.

This clone was picked up one time. This chain links TRBV2 with TRBJ2-7, with TRBD2 identical over 8 bases. CDR3 length equals 14 residues. Trimming took 2 bases from V and 5 from J; bases not matched to a gene: 5. The germline V gene has CDR1 SNHLY and CDR2 FYNNEI. The CDR3 is CASSEIGRADEQYF. The CDR3 DNA is TGTGCCAGCAGTGAAATCGGGAGGGCCGACGAGCAGTACTTC.

V and J are TRBV29-1 and TRBJ1-2; 9 bases match TRBD1. V trimming: 6 bases; J trimming: 7 bases; junction bases outside the gene matches: 15. Germline loops: CDR1 SQVTM, CDR2 ANQGSEA. The CDR3 has 15 residues. For the CDR3, the DNA is TGCAGCGTCCTCGGTGATTCACAGGGGGCGCGTGGCTACACCTTC. This sequence encodes CSVLGDSQGARGYTF.

This clone was seen once. The chain couples TRBV5-1 to TRBJ2-3; no clear D gene. Germline CDR1 is SGHRS and CDR2 is YFSETQ. This CDR3 comprises 14 residues. Trimming removed 3 bases at V and 6 bases at J, with 14 bases between. The CDR3 protein is CASSWTDERDTQYF. The CDR3 coding sequence is TGCGCCAGCAGCTGGACGGACGAGAGGGATACGCAGTATTTT.

The V gene is TRBV29-1, the J gene TRBJ2-3; no clear D. V shed 5 bases and J shed 9 bases, with 9 bases lying between them. This CDR3 comprises 10 residues. CDR1 is SQVTM and CDR2 is ANQGSEA in the germline V gene. The CDR3 here is CSVLVKTQYF. The CDR3 DNA reads TGCAGCGTTTTGGTGAAGACGCAGTATTTT.

This clone was detected once. This CDR3 is CASKRIEGTDIQYF. CDR3 nucleotides: TGTGCCAGCAAAAGAATAGAGGGGACGGACATTCAGTACTTC. The chain recombines TRBV2 with TRBJ2-4; TRBD1 or TRBD2 may be the D gene (5 bases each). This CDR3 has 14 residues. Germline CDR1 is SNHLY and CDR2 is FYNNEI. The V end was cut by 7 bases, the J end by 8 bases, with 18 bases between.

The chain links TRBV7-2 to TRBJ2-1; 10 bases line up with TRBD2. The V segment lost 5 bases and the J segment 5 bases; nucleotides outside the gene matches: 9. The germline V gene encodes CDR1 SGHTA and CDR2 FQGNSA. CDR3 length equals 16 residues. In DNA form, the CDR3 reads TGTGCCAGCAGCACCCCACTAGCGGGGCCTCACAATGAGCAGTTCTTC. Residues: CASSTPLAGPHNEQFF.

This clone was counted a few times. This chain links TRBV28 with TRBJ2-2; either TRBD1 or TRBD2 may fit D (5 bases each). The ends were cut back, 3 bases at V and 6 bases at J, with 11 bases in the middle. The CDR3 runs 14 residues. Looked up from germline, CDR1 is MDHEN and CDR2 is SYDVKM. The DNA of the CDR3 is TGTGCCAGCAGTTTCCCGGGGCTCGCCGGGGAGCTGTTTTTT. Its protein is CASSFPGLAGELFF. Looking up the rest from reference TRBV28 and TRBJ2-2 gives the full variable domain: DVKVTQSSRYLVKRTGEKVFLECVQDMDHENMFWYRQDPGLGLRLIYFSYDVKMKEKGDIPEGYSVSREKKERFSLILESASTNQTSMYLCASSFPGLAGELFFGEGSRLTVL.

The chain carries TRBV29-1 and TRBJ1-5, with 10 bases identical to TRBD1. Trimming at V came to 5 bases and at J to 6 bases, leaving 1 base not matched to a gene. CDR3 size: 12 residues. Germline CDR1 SQVTM, CDR2 ANQGSEA. DNA of the CDR3: TGCAGCGTTAGGGACAGGGGTCAGCCCCAGCATTTT. Translated, it gives CSVRDRGQPQHF.

In this sample, this clone turned up a few times. The CDR3 sequence is CASSPSTGLTGELFF. CDR3 DNA sequence: TGTGCCAGCAGCCCGTCGACAGGCCTCACCGGGGAGCTGTTTTTT. V gene TRBV7-2 combines with J gene TRBJ2-2; TRBD1 is a possible D gene (6 bases). Trimming removed 5 bases at V and 4 bases at J, with 14 bases between. CDR1 is SGHTA, CDR2 FQGNSA, per germline. The CDR3 has 15 amino acids.

The V call is TRBV21-1, the J call TRBJ2-5. TRBV21-1 is flagged as a pseudogene. The CDR3 totals 11 residues. The CDR3 sequence: CASSGEETQYF. DNA for the CDR3: TGTGCCAGCAGCGGGGAAGAGACCCAGTACTTC.

Concerning this clone itself: Other DNA sequences within the sample encode an identical CDR3. The chain has TRBV30 and TRBJ2-7, with D tentatively TRBD1 (5 bases). The CDR3 loop spans 12 amino acids. V was clipped by 0 bases and J by 3 bases, with 6 bases between them. Germline V CDR1 and CDR2: GTSNPN, SVGIG (reference sequence). The CDR3 DNA reads TGTGCCTGGAGTGTTCAGGGCTACGAGCAGTACTTC. Amino acids: CAWSVQGYEQYF.

The CDR3 DNA sequence: TGTGCCAGCAGCTTATACAGCCAAGAGACCCAGTACTTC. Amino acids: CASSLYSQETQYF. This chain links TRBV5-6 with TRBJ2-5; no definite D call. Trimming left V 2 bases short and J 1 base short, with 6 bases between. Germline V CDR1 and CDR2: SGHDT, YYEEEE. The CDR3 is 13 amino acids.

The chain employs TRBV5-4 and TRBJ1-1; 7 bases map to TRBD1. The CDR3 loop spans 13 amino acids. With V trimmed by 3 bases and J by 6 bases, 5 bases remained unmatched. CDR1 is SGHNT, CDR2 YYREEE, per germline (reference sequence). This chain's CDR3 is CASSWVQGAEAFF. In DNA, the CDR3 is TGTGCCAGCAGCTGGGTCCAGGGGGCTGAAGCTTTCTTT.

Only a few counts were recorded for this clone. This chain uses TRBV5-1 with TRBJ1-1; D remains unclear. CDR1 is SGHRS, CDR2 YFSETQ, per germline. This CDR3 is built from 14 residues. V gave up 7 bases and J gave up 1 base, with 14 bases separating them. The CDR3 DNA follows: TGCGCCAGCGTCCAAGACACTTCGAACACTGAAGCTTTCTTT. It yields the protein CASVQDTSNTEAFF.